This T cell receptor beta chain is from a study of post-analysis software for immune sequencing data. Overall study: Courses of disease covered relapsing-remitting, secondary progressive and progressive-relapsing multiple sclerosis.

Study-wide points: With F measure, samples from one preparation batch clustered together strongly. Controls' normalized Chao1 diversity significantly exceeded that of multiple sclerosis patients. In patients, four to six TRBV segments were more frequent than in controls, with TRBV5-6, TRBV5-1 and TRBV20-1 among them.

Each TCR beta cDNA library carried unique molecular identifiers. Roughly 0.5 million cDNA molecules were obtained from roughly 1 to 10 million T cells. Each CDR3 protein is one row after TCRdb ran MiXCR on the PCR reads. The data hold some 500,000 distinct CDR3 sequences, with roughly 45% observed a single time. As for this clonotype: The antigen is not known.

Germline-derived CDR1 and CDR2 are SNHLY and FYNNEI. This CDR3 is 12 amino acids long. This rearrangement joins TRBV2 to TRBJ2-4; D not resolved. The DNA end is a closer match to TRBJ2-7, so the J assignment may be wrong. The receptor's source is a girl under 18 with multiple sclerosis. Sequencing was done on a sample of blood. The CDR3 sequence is CASLRDPYEQYF. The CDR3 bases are TGTGCCAGCCTTCGAGACCCCTACGAGCAGTACTTC.